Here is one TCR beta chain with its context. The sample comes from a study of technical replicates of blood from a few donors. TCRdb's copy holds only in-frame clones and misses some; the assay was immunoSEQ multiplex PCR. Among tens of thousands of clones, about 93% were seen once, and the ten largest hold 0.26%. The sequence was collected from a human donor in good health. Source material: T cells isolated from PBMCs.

CDR3 sequence: CASRAGADAFF. As DNA, the CDR3 is TGTGCCAGCAGAGCGGGGGCGGATGCTTTCTTT. This rearrangement joins TRBV6-6 to TRBJ1-1, with D perhaps TRBD1 (6 bases). Trimming cost V 6 bases and J 11 bases, with 13 bases left between them. In germline, CDR1 is MNHNY, CDR2 SVGAGI (reference sequence). The length of the CDR3 is 11 residues.